The 8 T cell receptor beta chains in this list originate from one sample, sequenced in a study of shared clonotypes between healthy human individuals. The repertoire was sequenced with immunoSEQ multiplex PCR; TCRdb's copy has only in-frame clones and lacks some. The sample has about 2.3 million clones, around 93% seen once. Sequenced: naive CD4+ T cells from PBMCs. Noted subset: CD45RA+ positively selected. These TCRs come from a man aged 18 to 29 in good health. Some clones in this sample may be carry-over from other donors' samples.

Concerning this clone: Additional DNA sequences in this sample encode the identical CDR3. The genes are TRBV7-8 and TRBJ2-7, with 8 positions matching TRBD2. Trimming removed 1 base from V and 2 bases from J; junction bases left unmatched: 1. Per the germline V gene, CDR1 is SGHVS and CDR2 is FQNEAQ. The CDR3 runs to 14 residues. The DNA for the CDR3 is TGTGCCAGCAGCTTAGGAGCGGGAGCCTACGAGCAGTACTTC. It is translated as CASSLGAGAYEQYF.

Comment on this clone: Other DNA sequences within the sample encode an identical CDR3. The J gene is TRBJ2-5, the V gene TRBV28; TRBD2 matches 12 bases. Germline V CDR1 and CDR2: MDHEN, SYDVKM. CDR3 length: 16 amino acids. After removal of 6 bases from V and 1 base from J, the junction contained 6 bases not matched to a gene. DNA for the CDR3: TGTGCCAGCAGCTTCAGACTAGCGGGAGCCCAAGAGACCCAGTACTTC. This gives the protein CASSFRLAGAQETQYF.

The chain joins TRBV28 to TRBJ2-2, with TRBD1 as a possible D gene (6 bases). Looked up from germline, CDR1 is MDHEN and CDR2 is SYDVKM. CDR3 length: 13 residues. Trimming shortened V by 8 bases and J by 6 bases, and 13 bases separated the two germline ends. CDR3 amino acids: CASGIQGSGELFF. DNA of the CDR3: TGTGCCAGCGGCATACAGGGTTCCGGGGAGCTGTTTTTT. The full variable domain, its missing parts supplied by reference TRBV28 and TRBJ2-2, is DVKVTQSSRYLVKRTGEKVFLECVQDMDHENMFWYRQDPGLGLRLIYFSYDVKMKEKGDIPEGYSVSREKKERFSLILESASTNQTSMYLCASGIQGSGELFFGEGSRLTVL.

The chain carries TRBV5-1 and TRBJ1-3, with D perhaps matching TRBD1 (5 bases). Looked up from germline, CDR1 is SGHRS and CDR2 is YFSETQ. The CDR3 is 16 amino acids. The ends were cut back, 2 bases at V and 0 bases at J, with 12 bases in the middle. CDR3 sequence reads: CASSLAGRSSGNTIYF. DNA of the CDR3: TGCGCCAGCAGCTTAGCAGGGCGTAGCTCTGGAAACACCATATATTTT.

The DNA for the CDR3 is TGTGCCATCAGTGAGCAACCCACCGCAGATACGCAGTATTTT. As protein: CAISEQPTADTQYF. The chain is built from TRBV10-3 and TRBJ2-3; D call uncertain. The CDR3 has 14 residues. Germline values: CDR1 ENHRY, CDR2 SYGVKD. V lost 2 bases to trimming and J lost 4 bases, with 10 bases between them.

The chain recombines TRBV5-1 with TRBJ2-1; D unclear. Germline CDR1 and CDR2: SGHRS and YFSETQ. This CDR3 has 14 residues. Trimming stripped 6 bases from V and 9 bases from J, with 19 bases between. The CDR3 DNA reads as TGCGCCAGCAAAATAGTGGCGCAGGCTGTTGAGCAGTTCTTC. Its translation: CASKIVAQAVEQFF.

The genes are TRBV28 and TRBJ2-4; TRBD2 matches at 8 bases. The length of the CDR3 is 16 residues. Germline V CDR1 and CDR2: MDHEN, SYDVKM. The V segment lost 5 bases and the J segment 9 bases; nucleotides outside the gene matches: 15. The CDR3 DNA sequence: TGTGCCAGCAGTCAAAACGGGGGGGCCTATTTGGCCATTCAGTACTTC. Protein sequence: CASSQNGGAYLAIQYF.

The chain joins TRBV16 to TRBJ2-4; tentative D call: TRBD1 (5 bases). From germline, CDR1 is KGHSY and CDR2 FQNENV. This CDR3 is 16 amino acids long. The V gene lost 2 bases and the J gene lost 9 bases, with 20 bases spanning the gap. CDR3 sequence (DNA): TGTGCCAGCAGCCAAAAGGGGTCACAAAGGGGCGGCATTCAGTACTTC. Translated, it gives CASSQKGSQRGGIQYF. Full variable domain (missing parts from reference TRBV16 and TRBJ2-4): GEEVAQTPKHLVRGEGQKAKLYCAPIKGHSYVFWYQQVLKNEFKFLISFQNENVFDETGMPKERFSAKCLPNSPCSLEIQATKLEDSAVYFCASSQKGSQRGGIQYFGAGTRLSVL.